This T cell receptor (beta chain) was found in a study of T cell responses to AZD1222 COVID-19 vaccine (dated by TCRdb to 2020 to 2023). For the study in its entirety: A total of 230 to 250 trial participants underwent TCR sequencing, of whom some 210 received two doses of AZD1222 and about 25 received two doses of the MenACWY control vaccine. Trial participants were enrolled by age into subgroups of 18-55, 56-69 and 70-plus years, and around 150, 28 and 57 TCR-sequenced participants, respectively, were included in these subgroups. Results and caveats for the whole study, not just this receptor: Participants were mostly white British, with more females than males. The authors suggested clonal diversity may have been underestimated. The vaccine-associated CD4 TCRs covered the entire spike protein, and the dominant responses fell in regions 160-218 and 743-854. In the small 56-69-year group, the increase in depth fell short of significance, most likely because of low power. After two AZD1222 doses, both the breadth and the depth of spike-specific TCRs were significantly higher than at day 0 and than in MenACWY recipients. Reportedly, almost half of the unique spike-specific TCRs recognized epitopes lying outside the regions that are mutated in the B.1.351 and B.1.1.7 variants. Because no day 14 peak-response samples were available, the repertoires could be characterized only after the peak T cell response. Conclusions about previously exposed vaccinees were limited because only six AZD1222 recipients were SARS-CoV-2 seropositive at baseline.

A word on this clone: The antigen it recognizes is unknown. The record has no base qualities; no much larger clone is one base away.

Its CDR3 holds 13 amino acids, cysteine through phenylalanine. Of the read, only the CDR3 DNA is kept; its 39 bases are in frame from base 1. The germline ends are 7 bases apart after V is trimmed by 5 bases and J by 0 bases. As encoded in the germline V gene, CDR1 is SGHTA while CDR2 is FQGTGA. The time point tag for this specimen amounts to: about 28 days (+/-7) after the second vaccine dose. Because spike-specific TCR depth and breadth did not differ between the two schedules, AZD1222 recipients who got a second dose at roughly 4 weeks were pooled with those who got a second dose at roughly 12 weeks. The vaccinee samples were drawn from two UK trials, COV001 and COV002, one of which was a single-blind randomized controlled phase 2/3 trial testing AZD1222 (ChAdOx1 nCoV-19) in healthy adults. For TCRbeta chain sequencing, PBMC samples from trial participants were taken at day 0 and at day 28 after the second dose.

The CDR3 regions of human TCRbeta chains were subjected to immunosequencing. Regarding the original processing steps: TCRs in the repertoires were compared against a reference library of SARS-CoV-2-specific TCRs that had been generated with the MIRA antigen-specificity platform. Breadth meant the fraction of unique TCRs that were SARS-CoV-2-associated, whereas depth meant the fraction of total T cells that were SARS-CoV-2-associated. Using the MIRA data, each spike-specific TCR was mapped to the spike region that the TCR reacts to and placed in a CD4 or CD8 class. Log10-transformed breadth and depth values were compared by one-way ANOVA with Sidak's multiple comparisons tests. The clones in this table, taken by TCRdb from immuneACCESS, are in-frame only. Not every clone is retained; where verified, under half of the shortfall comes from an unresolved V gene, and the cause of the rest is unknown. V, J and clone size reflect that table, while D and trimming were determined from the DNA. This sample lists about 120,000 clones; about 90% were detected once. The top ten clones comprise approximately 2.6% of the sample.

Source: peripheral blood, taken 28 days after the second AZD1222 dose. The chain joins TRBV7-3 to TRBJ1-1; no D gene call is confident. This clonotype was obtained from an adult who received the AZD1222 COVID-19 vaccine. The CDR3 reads CASSLRMNTEAFF. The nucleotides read TGTGCCAGCAGCCTCCGGATGAACACTGAAGCTTTCTTT. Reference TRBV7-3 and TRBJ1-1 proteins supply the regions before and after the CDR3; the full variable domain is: GAGVSQTPSNKVTEKGKYVELRCDPISGHTALYWYRQSLGQGPEFLIYFQGTGAADDSGLPNDRFFAVRPEGSVSTLKIQRTERGDSAVYLCASSLRMNTEAFFGQGTRLTVV.